The TCR beta chain under discussion was sequenced for a study of blood T cell repertoires in COVID-19. For the study at large: Acute and convalescent COVID-19 specimens originated in the United States, Italy and Spain.

The V gene end was trimmed by 6 bases and the J gene end by 7 bases; junction bases not matched to a gene: 9. CDR1 and CDR2 from the germline V gene are MNHEY and SVGEGT. This CDR3 contains 15 residues. Sequencing used immunoSEQ multiplex PCR; TCRdb keeps in-frame clones, though not all of them. This table has 200,000 to 300,000 clones, around 86% appearing once. This clonotype originated in an older woman with active or convalescent COVID-19. Sequencing was done on a sample of peripheral blood. The chain combines TRBV6-2 or TRBV6-3 with TRBJ1-6; TRBD1 matches 7 bases. The CDR3 DNA is TGTGCCAGCAGCCGCCCCACAGGGGCCAATTCACCCCTCCACTTT. Amino acid sequence: CASSRPTGANSPLHF.